Following are 15 T cell receptor beta chains from one sample sequenced in a study of blood T cell repertoires in COVID-19. The assay was immunoSEQ multiplex PCR, and TCRdb's table has in-frame clones only and misses some. The data contain about 18,000 clones, about four fifths of them singletons. The sequenced sample was peripheral blood. These receptors were collected from a man older than 75 with acute or convalescent COVID-19.

As DNA, the CDR3 is TGTGCCAGCAGTCGGGACAGGGGAGAGGGGAGACTGTTTTTT. It encodes CASSRDRGEGRLFF. The genes are TRBV2 and TRBJ1-4; 10 nucleotides align to TRBD1. Germline trimming cut 5 bases from V and 13 bases from J; bases unmatched to any gene: 10. Germline V gene data show CDR1 as SNHLY and CDR2 as FYNNEI. The CDR3 covers 14 residues.

The V and J genes are TRBV28 and TRBJ1-2, with 7 bases that match TRBD1. V lost 2 bases to trimming and J lost 4 bases; unmatched junction nucleotides: 7. This CDR3 spans 15 amino acids. Germline CDR1 MDHEN, CDR2 SYDVKM. This chain's CDR3 is CASSLGGTAVYGYTF. CDR3 DNA: TGTGCCAGCAGTTTAGGGGGGACAGCCGTCTATGGCTACACCTTC.

V gene TRBV5-6 combines with J gene TRBJ1-5; TRBD1 matches 9 bases. CDR3 size: 17 residues. J was trimmed by 1 base and V by 1 base; bases with no gene match: 6. Germline lookup yields CDR1 SGHDT and CDR2 YYEEEE. The CDR3 region is CASSLLGGQGSNQPQHF. The DNA of the CDR3 is TGTGCCAGCAGCTTGTTGGGGGGACAGGGAAGCAATCAGCCCCAGCATTTT.

The genes are TRBV5-1 and TRBJ2-5; 7 bases agree with TRBD1. In germline, CDR1 is SGHRS, CDR2 YFSETQ. V lost 4 bases to trimming and J lost 4 bases; unmatched junction nucleotides: 7. CDR3 size: 14 residues. The chain's CDR3 is CASSPNDRVETQYF. The CDR3, as DNA: TGCGCCAGCAGCCCCAACGACAGGGTAGAGACCCAGTACTTC.

This clone was detected once. The J gene is TRBJ2-2, the V gene TRBV18, with TRBD2 as a possible D gene (5 bases). The germline gives CDR1 KGHSH, CDR2 LQKENI. The V and J ends lost 2 bases and 5 bases respectively, with 15 bases between them. The CDR3 totals 16 residues. Here the CDR3 DNA reads TGTGCCAGCTCACCAACTCCCTCAACGGGGACCGGGGAGCTGTTTTTT. It encodes CASSPTPSTGTGELFF.

In its sample, this clone was seen once. The J gene is TRBJ1-5, the V gene TRBV5-1, with TRBD1 matching over 10 bases. The CDR3 has 15 residues. Per germline, CDR1 SGHRS and CDR2 YFSETQ. Losses at the gene ends were 4 bases for V and 6 bases for J; bases not matched to a gene: 7. The DNA of the CDR3 is TGCGCCAGCAGCGAATATGGACAGGGGGGTCAGCCCCAGCATTTT. This gives the protein CASSEYGQGGQPQHF.

The rearrangement links TRBV5-1 to TRBJ1-5; possibly TRBD1 for D (6 bases). In germline, CDR1 is SGHRS, CDR2 YFSETQ. V gave up 4 bases and J gave up 5 bases, with 16 bases separating them. CDR3 size: 15 residues. The CDR3 DNA reads TGCGCCAGCAGCCCGACGGACAGCAGACATCAGCCCCAGCATTTT. Translation: CASSPTDSRHQPQHF.

V is TRBV2 and J is TRBJ1-1, with D perhaps matching TRBD1 (5 bases). CDR1 is SNHLY and CDR2 is FYNNEI in the germline V gene. Trimming left V 7 bases short and J 0 bases short, with 9 bases between. This CDR3 spans 13 amino acids. As DNA, the CDR3 is TGTGCCAGCAAGGCGGACATGAACACTGAAGCTTTCTTT. The encoded protein is CASKADMNTEAFF.

The chain employs TRBV7-3 and TRBJ2-2; maybe TRBD1 (6 bases). Deletions cut 5 bases from V and 3 bases from J, with 13 bases between. Germline CDR1 and CDR2: SGHTA and FQGTGA. This CDR3 has 15 amino acids. The CDR3 sequence: CASSLTGMDTGELFF. CDR3 DNA: TGTGCCAGCAGCCTCACAGGGATGGACACCGGGGAGCTGTTTTTT.

This clone was detected only once. The chain has TRBV7-2 and TRBJ1-1, with 10 bases lining up with TRBD1. The CDR3 is made up of 15 amino acids. J gave up 5 bases and V 3 bases, and 6 bases lay outside the gene matches. The germline V gene has CDR1 SGHTA and CDR2 FQGNSA. The CDR3 DNA follows: TGTGCCAGCAGCTTCACAGGGACAGGGGAAACTGAAGCTTTCTTT. It specifies CASSFTGTGETEAFF. The whole variable domain, filled in from reference TRBV7-2 and TRBJ1-1, reads GAGVSQSPSNKVTEKGKDVELRCDPISGHTALYWYRQSLGQGLEFLIYFQGNSAPDKSGLPSDRFSAERTGGSVSTLTIQRTQQEDSAVYLCASSFTGTGETEAFFGQGTRLTVV.

The genes are TRBV14 and TRBJ1-6; 8 bases are a match to TRBD1. Germline CDR1 is SGHDN and CDR2 is FVKESK. Trimming at V came to 4 bases and at J to 7 bases, leaving 6 bases not matched to a gene. The CDR3 is 15 amino acids. CDR3 nucleotide sequence: TGTGCCAGCAGCCTCCGGACAGGGAGAAATTCACCCCTCCACTTT. Protein product: CASSLRTGRNSPLHF.

This chain links TRBV7-2 with TRBJ2-7; D perhaps matches TRBD2 (6 bases). The CDR3 sequence is 14 residues long. Trimming took off 7 bases at V and 5 bases at J, with 18 bases between the two ends. Germline V gene data show CDR1 as SGHTA and CDR2 as FQGNSA. CDR3 residues: CASTPNLEGNEQYF. CDR3 in DNA: TGTGCCAGCACCCCAAACCTGGAGGGGAACGAGCAGTACTTC.

CDR3 residues: CASSQDSQGAGYGYTF. CDR3 sequence (DNA): TGTGCCAGCAGCCAAGATAGTCAGGGGGCGGGCTATGGCTACACCTTC. The chain joins TRBV4-2 to TRBJ1-2; 8 positions match TRBD1. Germline-derived CDR1 and CDR2 are LGHNA and YNFKEQ. This CDR3 has 16 residues. The junction had 7 bases not matched to a gene; V was cut back by 0 bases and J by 4 bases.

This sequence joins TRBV9 and TRBJ1-1; 9 bases map to TRBD1. The V segment lost 5 bases and the J segment 3 bases; nucleotides outside the gene matches: 8. The CDR3 loop spans 15 amino acids. Germline V gene sequence: CDR1 SGDLS, CDR2 YYNGEE. The chain's CDR3 is CASRPPGQGDTEAFF. Here the CDR3 DNA reads TGTGCCAGCAGGCCGCCGGGACAGGGAGACACTGAAGCTTTCTTT.

The V call is TRBV6-5, the J call TRBJ1-2, with 8 bases aligning to TRBD1. The germline CDR1 and CDR2 sequences are MNHEY and SVGAGI. The V and J ends lost 4 bases and 3 bases, in that order; junction bases with no gene match: 4. CDR3 length: 14 residues. This CDR3 reads CASSLGGQDYGYTF. Here the CDR3 DNA reads TGTGCCAGCAGTTTGGGGGGACAGGACTATGGCTACACCTTC.